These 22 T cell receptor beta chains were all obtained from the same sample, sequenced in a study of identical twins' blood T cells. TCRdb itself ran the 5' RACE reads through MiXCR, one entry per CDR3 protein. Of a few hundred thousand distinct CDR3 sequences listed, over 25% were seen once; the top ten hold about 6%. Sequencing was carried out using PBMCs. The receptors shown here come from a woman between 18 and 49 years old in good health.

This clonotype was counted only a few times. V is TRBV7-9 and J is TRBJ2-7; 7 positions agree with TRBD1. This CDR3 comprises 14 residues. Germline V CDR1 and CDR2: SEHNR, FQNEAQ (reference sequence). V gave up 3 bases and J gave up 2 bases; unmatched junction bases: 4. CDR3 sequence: CASSLGQHPYEQYF. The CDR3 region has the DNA TGTGCCAGCAGCTTGGGACAGCACCCCTACGAGCAGTACTTC.

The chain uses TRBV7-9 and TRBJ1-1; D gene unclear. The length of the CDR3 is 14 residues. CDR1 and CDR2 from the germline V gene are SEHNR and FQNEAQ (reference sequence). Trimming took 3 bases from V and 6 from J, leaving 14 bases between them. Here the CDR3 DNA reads TGTGCCAGCAGCTTGATAGGGAAAGAGGCTGAAGCTTTCTTT. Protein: CASSLIGKEAEAFF.

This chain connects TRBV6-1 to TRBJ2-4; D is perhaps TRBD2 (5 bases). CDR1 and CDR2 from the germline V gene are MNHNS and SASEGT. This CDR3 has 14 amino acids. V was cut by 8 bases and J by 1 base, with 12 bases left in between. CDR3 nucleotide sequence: TGTGCCAGCGGGGAGAGTCCGGCCAAAAACATTCAGTACTTC. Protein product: CASGESPAKNIQYF.

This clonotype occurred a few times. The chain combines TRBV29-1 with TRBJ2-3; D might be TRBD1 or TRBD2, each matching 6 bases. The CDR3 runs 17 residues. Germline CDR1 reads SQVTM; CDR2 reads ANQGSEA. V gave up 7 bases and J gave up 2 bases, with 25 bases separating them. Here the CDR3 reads CSAPSGGPNSATDTQYF. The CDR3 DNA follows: TGCAGCGCTCCGAGTGGGGGGCCGAATTCAGCCACAGATACGCAGTATTTT.

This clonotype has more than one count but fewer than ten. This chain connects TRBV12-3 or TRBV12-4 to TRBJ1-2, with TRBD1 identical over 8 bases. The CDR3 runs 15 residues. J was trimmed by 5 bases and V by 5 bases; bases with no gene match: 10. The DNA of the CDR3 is TGTGCCAGCAGTCGGTGGGGACAGGACGAATATGGCTACACCTTC. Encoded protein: CASSRWGQDEYGYTF.

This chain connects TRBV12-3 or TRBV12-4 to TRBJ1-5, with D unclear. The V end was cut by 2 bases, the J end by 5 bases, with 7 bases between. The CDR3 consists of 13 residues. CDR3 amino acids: CASSLTGYQPQHF. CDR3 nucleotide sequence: TGTGCCAGCAGTTTAACCGGTTATCAGCCCCAGCATTTT.

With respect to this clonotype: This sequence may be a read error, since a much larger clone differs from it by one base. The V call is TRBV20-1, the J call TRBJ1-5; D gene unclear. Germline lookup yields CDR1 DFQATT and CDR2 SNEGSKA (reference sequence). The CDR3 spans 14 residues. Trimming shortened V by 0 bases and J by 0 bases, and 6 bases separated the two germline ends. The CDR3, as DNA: TGCAGTGCTAGAGACGCATATAGCAATCAGCCCCAGCATTTT. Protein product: CSARDAYSNQPQHF.

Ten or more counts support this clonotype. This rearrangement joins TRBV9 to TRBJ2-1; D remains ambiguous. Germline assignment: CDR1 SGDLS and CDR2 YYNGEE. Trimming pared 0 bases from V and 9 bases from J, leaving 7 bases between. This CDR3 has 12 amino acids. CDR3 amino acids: CASSVVGGEQFF. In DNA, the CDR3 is TGTGCCAGCAGCGTAGTGGGTGGTGAGCAGTTCTTC. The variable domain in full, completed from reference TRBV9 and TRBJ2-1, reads DSGVTQTPKHLITATGQRVTLRCSPRSGDLSVYWYQQSLDQGLQFLIQYYNGEERAKGNILERFSAQQFPDLHSELNLSSLELGDSALYFCASSVVGGEQFFGPGTRLTVL.

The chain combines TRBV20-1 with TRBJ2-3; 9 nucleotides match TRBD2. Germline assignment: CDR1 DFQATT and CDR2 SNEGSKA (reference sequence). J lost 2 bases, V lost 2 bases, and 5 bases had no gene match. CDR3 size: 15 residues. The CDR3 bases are TGCAGTGCTAGACCTAGCGGGGAGCCCACAGATACGCAGTATTTT. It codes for CSARPSGEPTDTQYF.

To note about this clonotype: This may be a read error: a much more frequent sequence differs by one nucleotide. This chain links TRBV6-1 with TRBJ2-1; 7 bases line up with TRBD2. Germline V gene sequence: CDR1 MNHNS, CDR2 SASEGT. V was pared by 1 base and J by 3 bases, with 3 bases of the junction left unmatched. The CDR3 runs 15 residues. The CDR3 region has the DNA TGTGCCAGCAGTGAAGTGGGGGGGTACTACAATGAGCAGTTCTTC. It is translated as CASSEVGGYYNEQFF.

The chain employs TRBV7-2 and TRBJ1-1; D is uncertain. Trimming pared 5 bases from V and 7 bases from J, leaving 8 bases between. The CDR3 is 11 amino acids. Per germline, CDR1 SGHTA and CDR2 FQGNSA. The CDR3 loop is CASSPAYEAFF. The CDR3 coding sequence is TGTGCCAGCAGCCCCGCCTATGAAGCTTTCTTT.

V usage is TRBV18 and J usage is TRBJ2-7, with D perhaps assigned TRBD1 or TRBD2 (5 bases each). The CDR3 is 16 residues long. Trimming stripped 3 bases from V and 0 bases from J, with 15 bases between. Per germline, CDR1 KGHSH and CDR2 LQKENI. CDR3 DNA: TGTGCCAGCTCACCTGAGGGACGACTGCGCTCCTACGAGCAGTACTTC. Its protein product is CASSPEGRLRSYEQYF.

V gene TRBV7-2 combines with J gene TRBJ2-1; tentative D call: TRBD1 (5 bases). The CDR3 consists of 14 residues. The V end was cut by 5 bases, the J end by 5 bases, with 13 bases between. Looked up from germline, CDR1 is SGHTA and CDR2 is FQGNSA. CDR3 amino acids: CASSITGAHNEQFF. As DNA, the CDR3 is TGTGCCAGCAGCATAACAGGAGCCCACAATGAGCAGTTCTTC.

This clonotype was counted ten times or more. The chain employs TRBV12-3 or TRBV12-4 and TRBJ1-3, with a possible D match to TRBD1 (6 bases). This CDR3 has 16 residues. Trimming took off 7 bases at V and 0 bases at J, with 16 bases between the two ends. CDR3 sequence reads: CASTLRGTFSGNTIYF. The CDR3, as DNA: TGTGCCAGCACCCTCAGGGGAACTTTCTCTGGAAACACCATATATTTT.

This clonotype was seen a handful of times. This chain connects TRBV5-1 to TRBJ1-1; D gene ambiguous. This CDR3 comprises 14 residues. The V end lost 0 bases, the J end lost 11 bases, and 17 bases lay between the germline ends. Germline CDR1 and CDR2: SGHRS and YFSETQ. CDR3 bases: TGCGCCAGCAGCTTGGACCCGCCAGTGGTAGAGGCTTTCTTT. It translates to CASSLDPPVVEAFF.

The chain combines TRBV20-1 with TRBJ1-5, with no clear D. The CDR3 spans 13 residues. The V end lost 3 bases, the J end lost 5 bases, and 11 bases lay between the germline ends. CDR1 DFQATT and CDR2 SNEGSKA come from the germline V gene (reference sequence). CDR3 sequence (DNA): TGCAGTGCTAGGCCGGACGGAGATCAGCCCCAGCATTTT. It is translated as CSARPDGDQPQHF.

CDR3 DNA sequence: TGTGCCAGCAGATTTGGACCTAACTATGGCTACACCTTC. The encoded protein is CASRFGPNYGYTF. This chain joins TRBV13 and TRBJ1-2; D uncertain. The CDR3 sequence is 13 residues long. The V end lost 6 bases, the J end lost 0 bases, and 8 bases lay between the germline ends. Germline V lookup: CDR1 PRHDT, CDR2 FYEKMQ (reference sequence).

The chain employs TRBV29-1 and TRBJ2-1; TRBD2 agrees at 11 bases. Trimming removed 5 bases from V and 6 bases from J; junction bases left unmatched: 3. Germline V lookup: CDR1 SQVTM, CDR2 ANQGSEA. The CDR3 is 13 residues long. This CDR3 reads CSVFTSGSNEQFF. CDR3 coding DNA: TGCAGCGTTTTTACTAGCGGGAGCAATGAGCAGTTCTTC.

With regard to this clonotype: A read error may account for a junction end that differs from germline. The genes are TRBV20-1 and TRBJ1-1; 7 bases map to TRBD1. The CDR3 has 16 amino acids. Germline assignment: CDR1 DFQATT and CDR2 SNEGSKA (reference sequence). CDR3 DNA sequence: TGCAGTGCTTTTACAGGGGAATTGAGTCGAGACACTGAAGATTTCTTT. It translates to CSAFTGELSRDTEDFF.

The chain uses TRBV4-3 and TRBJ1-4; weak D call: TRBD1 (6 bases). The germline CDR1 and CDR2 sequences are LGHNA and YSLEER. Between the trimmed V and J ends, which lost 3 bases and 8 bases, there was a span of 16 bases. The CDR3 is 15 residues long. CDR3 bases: TGCGCCAGCAGCCACCTCCCGGATCAGGGGGAAAAACTGTTTTTT. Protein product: CASSHLPDQGEKLFF.

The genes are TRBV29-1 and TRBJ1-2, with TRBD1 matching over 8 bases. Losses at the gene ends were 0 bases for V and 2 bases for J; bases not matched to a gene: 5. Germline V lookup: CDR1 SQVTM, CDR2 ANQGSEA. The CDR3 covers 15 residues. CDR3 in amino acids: CSVEDPQGGNYGYTF. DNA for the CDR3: TGCAGCGTTGAAGATCCACAGGGGGGGAACTATGGCTACACCTTC. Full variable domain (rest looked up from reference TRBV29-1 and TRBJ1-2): SAVISQKPSRDICQRGTSLTIQCQVDSQVTMMFWYRQQPGQSLTLIATANQGSEATYESGFVIDKFPISRPNLTFSTLTVSNMSPEDSSIYLCSVEDPQGGNYGYTFGSGTRLTVV.

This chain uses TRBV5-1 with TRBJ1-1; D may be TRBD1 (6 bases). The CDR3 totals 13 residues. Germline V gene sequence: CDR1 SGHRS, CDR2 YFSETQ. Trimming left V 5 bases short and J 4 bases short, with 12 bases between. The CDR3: CASSNRGGTEAFF. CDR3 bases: TGCGCCAGCAGTAATAGGGGGGGCACTGAAGCTTTCTTT.